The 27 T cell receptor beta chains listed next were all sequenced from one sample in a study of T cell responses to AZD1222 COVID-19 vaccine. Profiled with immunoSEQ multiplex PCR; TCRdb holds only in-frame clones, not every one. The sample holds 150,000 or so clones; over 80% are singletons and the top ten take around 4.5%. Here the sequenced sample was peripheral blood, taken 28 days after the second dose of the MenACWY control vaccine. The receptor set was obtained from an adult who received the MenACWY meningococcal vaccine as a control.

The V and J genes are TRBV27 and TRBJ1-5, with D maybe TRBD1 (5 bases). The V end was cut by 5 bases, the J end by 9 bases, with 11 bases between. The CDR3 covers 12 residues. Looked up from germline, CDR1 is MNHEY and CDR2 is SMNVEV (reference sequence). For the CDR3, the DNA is TGTGCCAGCAGTGGGGGGGGTCGGCCCCAGCATTTT. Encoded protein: CASSGGGRPQHF.

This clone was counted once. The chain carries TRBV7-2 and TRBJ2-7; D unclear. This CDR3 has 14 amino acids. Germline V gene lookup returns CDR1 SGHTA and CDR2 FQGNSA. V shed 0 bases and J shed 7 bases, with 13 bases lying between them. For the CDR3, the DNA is TGTGCCAGCAGCTTAGCGGGATATATGGGAGAGCAGTACTTC. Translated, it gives CASSLAGYMGEQYF.

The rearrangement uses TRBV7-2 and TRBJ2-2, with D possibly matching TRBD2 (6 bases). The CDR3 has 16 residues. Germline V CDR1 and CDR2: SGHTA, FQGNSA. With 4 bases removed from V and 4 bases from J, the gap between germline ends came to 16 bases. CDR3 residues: CASSYHSGFTTGELFF. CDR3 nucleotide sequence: TGTGCCAGCAGCTACCATAGCGGTTTTACCACCGGGGAGCTGTTTTTT. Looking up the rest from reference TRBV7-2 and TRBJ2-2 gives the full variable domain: GAGVSQSPSNKVTEKGKDVELRCDPISGHTALYWYRQSLGQGLEFLIYFQGNSAPDKSGLPSDRFSAERTGGSVSTLTIQRTQQEDSAVYLCASSYHSGFTTGELFFGEGSRLTVL.

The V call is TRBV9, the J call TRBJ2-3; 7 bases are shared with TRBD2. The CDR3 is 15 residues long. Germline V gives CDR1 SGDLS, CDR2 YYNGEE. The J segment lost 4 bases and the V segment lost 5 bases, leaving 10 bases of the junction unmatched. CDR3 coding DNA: TGTGCCAGCAGATTCCGGGACTACGAATCAGATACGCAGTATTTT. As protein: CASRFRDYESDTQYF.

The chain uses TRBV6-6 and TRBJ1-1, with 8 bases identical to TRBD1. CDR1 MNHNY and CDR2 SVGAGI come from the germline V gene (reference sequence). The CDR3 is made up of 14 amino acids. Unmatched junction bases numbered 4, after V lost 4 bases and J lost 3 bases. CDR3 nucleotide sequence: TGTGCCAGCAGTTCCGGACAGGGTGACACTGAAGCTTTCTTT. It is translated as CASSSGQGDTEAFF.

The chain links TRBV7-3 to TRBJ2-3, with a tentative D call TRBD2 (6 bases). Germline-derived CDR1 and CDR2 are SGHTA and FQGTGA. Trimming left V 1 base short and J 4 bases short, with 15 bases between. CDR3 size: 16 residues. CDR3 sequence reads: CASSLRGGAPADTQYF. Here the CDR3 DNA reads TGTGCCAGCAGCTTAAGGGGCGGGGCTCCGGCAGATACGCAGTATTTT.

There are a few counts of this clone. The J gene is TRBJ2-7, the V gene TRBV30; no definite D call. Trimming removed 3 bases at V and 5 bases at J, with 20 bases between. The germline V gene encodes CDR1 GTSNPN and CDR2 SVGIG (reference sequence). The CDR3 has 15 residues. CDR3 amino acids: CAWSPISVFPNEQYF. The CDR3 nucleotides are TGTGCCTGGAGCCCCATATCGGTCTTTCCGAACGAGCAGTACTTC.

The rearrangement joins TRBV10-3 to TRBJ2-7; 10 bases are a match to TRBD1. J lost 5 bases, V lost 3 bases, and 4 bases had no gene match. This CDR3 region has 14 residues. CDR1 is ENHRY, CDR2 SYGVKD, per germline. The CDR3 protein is CAISDTGQGNEQYF. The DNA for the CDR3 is TGTGCCATCAGTGATACGGGACAGGGGAACGAGCAGTACTTC.

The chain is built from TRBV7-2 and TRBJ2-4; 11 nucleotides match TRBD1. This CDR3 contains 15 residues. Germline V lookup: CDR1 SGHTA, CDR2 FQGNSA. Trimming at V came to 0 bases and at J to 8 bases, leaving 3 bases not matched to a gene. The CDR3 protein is CASSLASDRGHIQYF. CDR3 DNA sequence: TGTGCCAGCAGCTTAGCTTCGGACAGGGGGCACATTCAGTACTTC.

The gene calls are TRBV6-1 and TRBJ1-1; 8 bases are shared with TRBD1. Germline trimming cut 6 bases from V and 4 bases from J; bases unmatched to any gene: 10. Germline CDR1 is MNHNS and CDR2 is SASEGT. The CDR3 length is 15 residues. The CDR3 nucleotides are TGTGCCAGCAGCCGTGATACAGGGGGAACCACTGAAGCTTTCTTT. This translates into CASSRDTGGTTEAFF.

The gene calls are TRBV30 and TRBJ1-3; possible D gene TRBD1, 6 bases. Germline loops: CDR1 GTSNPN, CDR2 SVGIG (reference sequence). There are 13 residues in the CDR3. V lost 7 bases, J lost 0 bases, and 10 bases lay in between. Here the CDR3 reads CALGQSSGNTIYF. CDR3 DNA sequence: TGTGCCTTAGGACAGTCCTCTGGAAACACCATATATTTT.

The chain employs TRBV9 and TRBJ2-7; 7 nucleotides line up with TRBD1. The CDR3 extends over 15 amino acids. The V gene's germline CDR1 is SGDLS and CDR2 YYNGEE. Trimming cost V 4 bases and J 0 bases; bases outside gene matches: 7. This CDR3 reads CASSLGDSHSYEQYF. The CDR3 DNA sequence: TGTGCCAGCAGCCTTGGGGACAGTCACTCCTACGAGCAGTACTTC.

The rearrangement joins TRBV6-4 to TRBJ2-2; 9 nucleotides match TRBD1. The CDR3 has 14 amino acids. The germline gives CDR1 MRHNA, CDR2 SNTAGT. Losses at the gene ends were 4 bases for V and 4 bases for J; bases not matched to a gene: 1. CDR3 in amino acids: CASSGQGGTGELFF. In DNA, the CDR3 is TGTGCCAGCAGTGGACAGGGGGGCACCGGGGAGCTGTTTTTT.

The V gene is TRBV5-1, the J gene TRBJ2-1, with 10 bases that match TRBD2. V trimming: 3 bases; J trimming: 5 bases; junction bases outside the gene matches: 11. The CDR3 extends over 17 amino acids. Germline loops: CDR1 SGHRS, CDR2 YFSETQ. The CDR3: CASSSVGLAGENNEQFF. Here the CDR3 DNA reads TGCGCCAGCAGCTCCGTTGGCCTAGCGGGAGAAAACAATGAGCAGTTCTTC. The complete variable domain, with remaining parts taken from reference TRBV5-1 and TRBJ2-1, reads KAGVTQTPRYLIKTRGQQVTLSCSPISGHRSVSWYQQTPGQGLQFLFEYFSETQRNKGNFPGRFSGRQFSNSRSEMNVSTLELGDSALYLCASSSVGLAGENNEQFFGPGTRLTVL.

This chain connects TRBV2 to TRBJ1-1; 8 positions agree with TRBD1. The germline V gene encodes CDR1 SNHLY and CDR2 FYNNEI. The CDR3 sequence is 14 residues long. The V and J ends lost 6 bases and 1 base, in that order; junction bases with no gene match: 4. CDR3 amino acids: CASRGDRSNTEAFF. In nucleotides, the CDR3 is TGTGCCAGCAGGGGGGACAGGTCGAACACTGAAGCTTTCTTT.

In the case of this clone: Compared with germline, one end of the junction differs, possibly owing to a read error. The CDR3 is CASSYSGSLNF. The CDR3 DNA follows: TGTGCCAGCAGCTATTCCGGGAGCCTAAACTTT. This chain joins TRBV9 and TRBJ1-1; no clear D gene. This CDR3 is 11 amino acids long. Germline V gene lookup returns CDR1 SGDLS and CDR2 YYNGEE.

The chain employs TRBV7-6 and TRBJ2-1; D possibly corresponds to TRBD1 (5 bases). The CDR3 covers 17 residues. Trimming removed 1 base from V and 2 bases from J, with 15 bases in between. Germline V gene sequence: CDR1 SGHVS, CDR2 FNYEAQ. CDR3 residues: CASSLEVNDSPYNEQFF. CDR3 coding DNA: TGTGCCAGCAGCTTAGAGGTAAACGACAGCCCCTACAATGAGCAGTTCTTC.

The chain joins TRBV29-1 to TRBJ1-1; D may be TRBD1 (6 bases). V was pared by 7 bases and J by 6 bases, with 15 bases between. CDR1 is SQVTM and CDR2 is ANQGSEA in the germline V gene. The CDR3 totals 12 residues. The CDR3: CSASGTRAEAFF. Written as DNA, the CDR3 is TGCAGCGCCTCCGGGACACGGGCTGAAGCTTTCTTT.

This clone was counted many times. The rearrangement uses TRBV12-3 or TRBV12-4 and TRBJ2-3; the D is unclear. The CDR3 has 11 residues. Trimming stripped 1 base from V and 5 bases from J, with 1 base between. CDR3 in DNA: TGTGCCAGCAGTTTAGTAGATACGCAGTATTTT. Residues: CASSLVDTQYF.

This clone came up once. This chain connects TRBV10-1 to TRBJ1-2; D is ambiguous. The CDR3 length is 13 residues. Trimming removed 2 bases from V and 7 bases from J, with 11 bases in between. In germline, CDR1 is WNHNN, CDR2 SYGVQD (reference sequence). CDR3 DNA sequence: TGCGCCAGCAGTGAGCGGTCAACAAGTGGCTACACCTTC. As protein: CASSERSTSGYTF.

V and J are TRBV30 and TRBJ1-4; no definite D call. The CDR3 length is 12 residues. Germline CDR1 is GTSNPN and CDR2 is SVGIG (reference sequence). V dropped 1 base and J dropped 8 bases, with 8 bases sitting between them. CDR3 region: CAWSGVEEKLFF. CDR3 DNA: TGTGCCTGGAGTGGGGTGGAGGAAAAACTGTTTTTT. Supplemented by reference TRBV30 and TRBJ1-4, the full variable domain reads SQTIHQWPATLVQPVGSPLSLECTVEGTSNPNLYWYRQAAGRGLQLLFYSVGIGQISSEVPQNLSASRPQDRQFILSSKKLLLSDSGFYLCAWSGVEEKLFFGSGTQLSVL.

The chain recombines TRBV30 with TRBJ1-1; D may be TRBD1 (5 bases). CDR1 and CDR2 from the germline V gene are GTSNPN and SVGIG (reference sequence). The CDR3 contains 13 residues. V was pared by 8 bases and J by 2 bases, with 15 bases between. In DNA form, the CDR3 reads TGTGCCGTGAAATGGACAATCAACACTGAAGCTTTCTTT. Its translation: CAVKWTINTEAFF.

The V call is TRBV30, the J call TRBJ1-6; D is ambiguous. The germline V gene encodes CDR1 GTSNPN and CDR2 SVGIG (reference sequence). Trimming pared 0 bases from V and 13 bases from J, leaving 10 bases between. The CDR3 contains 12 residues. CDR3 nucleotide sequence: TGTGCCTGGAGTGTAGTTAACGCCCCCCTCCACTTT. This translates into CAWSVVNAPLHF.

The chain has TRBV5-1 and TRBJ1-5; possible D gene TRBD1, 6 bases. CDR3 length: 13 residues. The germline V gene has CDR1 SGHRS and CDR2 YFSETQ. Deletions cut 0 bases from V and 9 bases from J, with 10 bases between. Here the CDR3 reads CASSLETGRPQHF. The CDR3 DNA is TGCGCCAGCAGCTTGGAAACAGGGAGGCCCCAGCATTTT.

The CDR3 spells CASSSGQIYGYTF. CDR3 coding DNA: TGCGCCAGCAGCTCGGGACAGATCTATGGCTACACCTTC. The rearrangement uses TRBV5-1 and TRBJ1-2; TRBD1 matches at 7 bases. V shed 3 bases and J 4 bases; nucleotides not matched to a gene: 3. This CDR3 is 13 amino acids long. Germline values: CDR1 SGHRS, CDR2 YFSETQ. The whole variable domain, filled in from reference TRBV5-1 and TRBJ1-2, reads KAGVTQTPRYLIKTRGQQVTLSCSPISGHRSVSWYQQTPGQGLQFLFEYFSETQRNKGNFPGRFSGRQFSNSRSEMNVSTLELGDSALYLCASSSGQIYGYTFGSGTRLTVV.

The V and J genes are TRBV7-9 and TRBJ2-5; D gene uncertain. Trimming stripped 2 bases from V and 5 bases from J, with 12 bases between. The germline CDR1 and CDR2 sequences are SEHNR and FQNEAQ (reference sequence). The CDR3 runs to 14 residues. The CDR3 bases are TGTGCCAGCAGCTTAAATTCGGTAACGGAGACCCAGTACTTC. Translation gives CASSLNSVTETQYF.

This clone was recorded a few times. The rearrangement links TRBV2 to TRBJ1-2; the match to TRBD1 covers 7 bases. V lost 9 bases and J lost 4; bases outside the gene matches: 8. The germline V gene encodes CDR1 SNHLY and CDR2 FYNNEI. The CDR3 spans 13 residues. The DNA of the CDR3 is TGTGCCAGTATCGAGCAGGGGGGCTATGGCTACACCTTC. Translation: CASIEQGGYGYTF.